Sequencing of this T cell receptor beta chain was carried out in a study of CD8+ T cells in alopecia areata. On the study more broadly: The drug, oral tofacitinib, was given to treated patients at 5 to 10 mg twice daily. Severity of treated patients was scored by affected scalp percentage.

The CDR3 has 18 residues. Germline V gene sequence: CDR1 LGHNA, CDR2 YSLEER. V lost 1 base, J lost 1 base, and 19 bases lay in between. RNA extraction was followed by reverse transcription into cDNA, which acted as the sequencing template. Here immunoSEQ multiplex PCR was the method, and the copy in TCRdb shows in-frame clones only, minus some. The sample records approximately 210,000 clones, under 70% being singletons. Described treatment: oral pan-JAK inhibitor, 5-10 mg twice daily. CD4+ and CD8+ T cells were sorted from PBMCs. Sequenced here: CD4+ T cells sorted from blood, sampled between weeks 43 and 45, from a patient treated with tofacitinib. The TCR was taken from a human donor with alopecia areata. The chain couples TRBV4-3 to TRBJ2-5; tentative D call: TRBD2 (7 bases). The DNA of the CDR3 is TGCGCCAGCAGCCAAGGGTTTTTGGCGGGGGCTATCCAAGAGACCCAGTACTTC. Translated: CASSQGFLAGAIQETQYF.